This T cell receptor (beta chain) was recovered during a study of control samples from healthy donors and cancer patients. Profiling relied on immunoSEQ multiplex PCR, and the TCRdb table lists in-frame clones only, not all of them. Its listing shows about 210,000 clones. V was cut by 7 bases and J by 3 bases, with 16 bases left in between. The germline CDR1 and CDR2 sequences are MGHDK and SYGVNS. The CDR3 is 14 amino acids. Sequenced: blood. The chain carries TRBV25-1 and TRBJ2-7; TRBD1 or TRBD2 may be the D gene (5 bases each). The receptor comes from a young woman in good health. CDR3 sequence (DNA): TGTGCCAGCATTCGAACCGGGACCGACTACGAGCAGTACTTC. Its protein product is CASIRTGTDYEQYF.